This TCR beta chain originates from a study of preoperative IRX-2 immunotherapy in early breast cancer. CDR3 size: 12 residues. Per the germline V gene, CDR1 is SNHLY and CDR2 is FYNNEI. V lost 6 bases to trimming and J lost 6 bases; unmatched junction nucleotides: 2. Using immunoSEQ multiplex PCR, the repertoire was profiled, and TCRdb retains in-frame clones only, with some absent. The data hold almost 35,000 clones, with roughly 96% observed a single time. The treatment here: preoperative locoregional IRX-2 cytokine immunotherapy. Patients received preoperative, locoregional IRX-2 cytokine immunotherapy in a phase Ib study.

The source is a human donor with breast cancer. Sampling was conducted from a patient treated with IRX-2 immunotherapy. The rearrangement links TRBV2 to TRBJ1-1; 9 bases fit TRBD1. As DNA, the CDR3 is TGTGCCAGCAGCCGACAGGGGGCTGAAGCTTTCTTT. Protein: CASSRQGAEAFF. The whole variable domain, filled in from reference TRBV2 and TRBJ1-1, reads EPEVTQTPSHQVTQMGQEVILRCVPISNHLYFYWYRQILGQKVEFLVSFYNNEISEKSEIFDDQFSVERPDGSNFTLKIRSTKLEDSAMYFCASSRQGAEAFFGQGTRLTVV.